The next 18 T cell receptor beta chains were all read from a single sample in a study of blood T cells in healthy people across ages. A second 7 to 11 cycle PCR used barcoded and J-beta primers. TCRdb fed the 5' RACE reads into MiXCR, producing one record per CDR3 protein. This table holds 1,800,000 or so distinct CDR3 sequences, around 42% found once. The sample comprised blood. Every receptor here comes from a human donor in good health.

The V call is TRBV5-1, the J call TRBJ2-3; 7 positions agree with TRBD2. CDR3 length: 16 amino acids. Germline V gene lookup returns CDR1 SGHRS and CDR2 YFSETQ. V lost 4 bases and J lost 5; bases outside the gene matches: 13. The CDR3 reads CASSDLSRGDGDTQYF. CDR3 sequence (DNA): TGCGCCAGCAGCGACCTCTCTCGGGGGGACGGAGATACGCAGTATTTT.

This clonotype was detected a few times. The V and J genes are TRBV7-2 and TRBJ2-7, with D hard to call. The CDR3 has 13 amino acids. In germline, CDR1 is SGHTA, CDR2 FQGNSA. Trimming cost V 4 bases and J 5 bases, with 12 bases left between them. The CDR3 loop is CASSYYGPDEQYF. In DNA form, the CDR3 reads TGTGCCAGCAGCTATTACGGGCCGGACGAGCAGTACTTC.

The chain has TRBV20-1 and TRBJ1-2, with unresolved D. Germline lookup yields CDR1 DFQATT and CDR2 SNEGSKA (reference sequence). CDR3 length: 14 residues. The V gene lost 5 bases and the J gene lost 2 bases, with 15 bases spanning the gap. The CDR3 loop is CSAELAGVNYGYTF. CDR3 in DNA: TGCAGTGCTGAACTGGCCGGTGTAAACTATGGCTACACCTTC.

In nucleotides, the CDR3 is TGTGCCAACCAAGGGGGTAGCAATCAGCCCCAGCATTTT. Translation: CANQGGSNQPQHF. The chain carries TRBV28 and TRBJ1-5; TRBD1 might be the D (6 bases). The CDR3 is made up of 13 amino acids. Germline CDR1 reads MDHEN; CDR2 reads SYDVKM. Trimming removed 10 bases at V and 0 bases at J, with 10 bases between.

CDR3 DNA sequence: TGTGCCAGCAGTTGGCTAGCGGGGGAGCAGTACTTC. It encodes CASSWLAGEQYF. This sequence joins TRBV27 and TRBJ2-4, with 10 bases matching TRBD2. V trimming: 4 bases; J trimming: 13 bases; junction bases outside the gene matches: 4. The CDR3 spans 12 residues. CDR1 MNHEY and CDR2 SMNVEV come from the germline V gene (reference sequence).

The V call is TRBV5-5, the J call TRBJ1-1, with no clear D. Between the trimmed V and J ends, which lost 4 bases and 13 bases, there was a span of 14 bases. Germline-derived CDR1 and CDR2 are SGHKS and YYEKEE (reference sequence). The CDR3 totals 11 residues. CDR3 region: CASSPGFNGFF. CDR3 bases: TGTGCCAGCAGCCCTGGGTTTAATGGTTTCTTT.

CDR3 region: CASRQGSGNEQFF. In nucleotides, the CDR3 is TGCGCCAGCAGACAGGGATCGGGCAATGAGCAGTTCTTC. The chain has TRBV5-1 and TRBJ2-1, with a weak D call TRBD1 (6 bases). The CDR3 sequence is 13 residues long. Per the germline V gene, CDR1 is SGHRS and CDR2 is YFSETQ. Trimming took off 5 bases at V and 6 bases at J, with 12 bases between the two ends.

The rearrangement uses TRBV20-1 and TRBJ1-5, with 7 nucleotides matching TRBD1. V lost 0 bases, J lost 2 bases, and 4 bases stayed unmatched. The CDR3 loop spans 15 amino acids. Per the germline V gene, CDR1 is DFQATT and CDR2 is SNEGSKA (reference sequence). The CDR3 reads CSAREGGWGNQPQHF. The DNA of the CDR3 is TGCAGTGCTAGAGAAGGGGGCTGGGGCAATCAGCCCCAGCATTTT.

The V call is TRBV9, the J call TRBJ1-2, with 9 bases identical to TRBD1. Germline CDR1 reads SGDLS; CDR2 reads YYNGEE. This CDR3 has 15 residues. The ends lost 4 bases at V and 1 base at J; junction bases unmatched: 5. CDR3 sequence: CASSSQGAHNYGYTF. CDR3 nucleotide sequence: TGTGCCAGCAGCTCACAGGGGGCCCATAACTATGGCTACACCTTC.

The rearrangement links TRBV3-1 to TRBJ2-5; TRBD2 aligns across 7 bases. The CDR3 loop spans 15 amino acids. Germline loops: CDR1 LGHDT, CDR2 YNNKEL (reference sequence). J lost 2 bases, V lost 7 bases, and 10 bases had no gene match. The CDR3: CASIRSAGVQETQYF. The CDR3 coding sequence is TGTGCCAGCATCCGCTCCGCGGGGGTACAAGAGACCCAGTACTTC.

This clonotype appeared a few times. This chain links TRBV7-9 with TRBJ1-1, with D perhaps TRBD1 (5 bases). The germline V and J ends were trimmed by 7 bases and 1 base, with 13 bases remaining between them. The CDR3 has 14 residues. Germline values: CDR1 SEHNR, CDR2 FQNEAQ (reference sequence). The CDR3 bases are TGTGCCAGCACCCTGAGAGGACAGAACACTGAAGCTTTCTTT. As protein: CASTLRGQNTEAFF.

The chain uses TRBV29-1 and TRBJ1-4; 8 bases are a match to TRBD1. The CDR3 is 15 amino acids. Per germline, CDR1 SQVTM and CDR2 ANQGSEA. V shed 0 bases, J shed 5 bases, and the junction held 5 bases outside the gene matches. The CDR3 DNA sequence: TGCAGCGTTGAAGATGGGTACAGGGGGAATGAAAAACTGTTTTTT. This encodes CSVEDGYRGNEKLFF.

The sample holds a few counts of this clonotype. The gene calls are TRBV5-1 and TRBJ2-3; 12 bases line up with TRBD1. The CDR3 has 15 residues. Germline CDR1 is SGHRS and CDR2 is YFSETQ. V shed 4 bases, J shed 7 bases, and the junction held 7 bases outside the gene matches. CDR3 DNA: TGCGCCAGCAGCGGGGGACAGGGGGCGAGAAATACGCAGTATTTT. Protein product: CASSGGQGARNTQYF.

The chain links TRBV7-9 to TRBJ1-1; D uncertain. CDR1 is SEHNR and CDR2 is FQNEAQ in the germline V gene (reference sequence). The CDR3 runs 15 residues. Trimming stripped 3 bases from V and 0 bases from J, with 11 bases between. This CDR3 is CASSFAQSLNTEAFF. Written as DNA, the CDR3 is TGTGCCAGCAGCTTTGCTCAATCCCTGAACACTGAAGCTTTCTTT.

In regard to this clonotype: At one boundary the junction diverges from the germline segment, which might be a read error. V and J are TRBV9 and TRBJ2-5; 9 nucleotides match TRBD2. The CDR3 is 17 residues long. CDR1 SGDLS and CDR2 YYNGEE come from the germline V gene. The CDR3 nucleotides are TGTGCCAGCAGCGTAGATTCCAGCGGGGGGTACCAAGAGACTCAGTACTTC. Its protein product is CASSVDSSGGYQETQYF.

The rearrangement uses TRBV20-1 and TRBJ2-5, with D hard to call. Looked up from germline, CDR1 is DFQATT and CDR2 is SNEGSKA (reference sequence). V shed 3 bases and J shed 1 base, with 6 bases lying between them. The CDR3 has 12 amino acids. The CDR3 region is CSASPSQETQYF. DNA for the CDR3: TGCAGTGCTAGCCCTTCCCAAGAGACCCAGTACTTC.

The chain joins TRBV12-3 or TRBV12-4 to TRBJ1-1; D remains ambiguous. The CDR3 spans 9 residues. Trimming pared 11 bases from V and 1 base from J, leaving 2 bases between. Here the CDR3 DNA reads TGTGCCCCGAACACTGAAGCTTTCTTT. This translates into CAPNTEAFF.

This rearrangement joins TRBV12-3 or TRBV12-4 to TRBJ2-3; 9 bases line up with TRBD2. The CDR3 is 21 amino acids. V dropped 5 bases and J dropped 3; count of bases not matched to a gene: 24. The DNA for the CDR3 is TGTGCCAGCAGTCCTAGGGGGGCCTACTATAGCGGGGGAACGGGAACAGATACGCAGTATTTT. Residues: CASSPRGAYYSGGTGTDTQYF.